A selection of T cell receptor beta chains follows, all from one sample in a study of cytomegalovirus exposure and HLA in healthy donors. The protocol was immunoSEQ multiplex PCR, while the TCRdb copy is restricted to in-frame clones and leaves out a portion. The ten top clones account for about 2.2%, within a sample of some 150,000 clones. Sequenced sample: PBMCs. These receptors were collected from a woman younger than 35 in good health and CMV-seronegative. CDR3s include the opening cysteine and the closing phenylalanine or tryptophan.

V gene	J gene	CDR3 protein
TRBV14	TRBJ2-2	CASSQDILAANTGELFF
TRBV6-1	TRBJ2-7	CASSPGRGIAEQYF
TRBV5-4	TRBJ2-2	CASSFRGTGELFF
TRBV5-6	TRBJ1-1	CASKSGQGGEAFF
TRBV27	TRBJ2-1	CASSEGVSYNEQFF
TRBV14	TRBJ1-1	CASSHLPGGVPRNTEAFF
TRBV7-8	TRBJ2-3	CASSLARRIRGDTQYF
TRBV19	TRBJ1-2	CASRLYPGDYGYTF
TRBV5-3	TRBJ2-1	CARPSRAYSSYNEQFF
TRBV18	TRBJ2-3	CASSPPGDTDTQYF
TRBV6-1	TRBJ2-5	CASKRNLQETQYF
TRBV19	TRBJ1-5	CASSIRLDRVNQPQHF
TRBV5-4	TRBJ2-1	CASRTSSIEEQFF
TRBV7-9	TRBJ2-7	CASSLGAGGPADEQYF
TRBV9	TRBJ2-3	CASSVDVLGPTDTQYF
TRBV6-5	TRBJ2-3	CASSYSWEAAQYF
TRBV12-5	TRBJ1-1	CASALGGRNTEAFF
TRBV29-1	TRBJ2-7	CSDNLAPGTESYEQYF
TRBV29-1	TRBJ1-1	CSVTGTALAFF
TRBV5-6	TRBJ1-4	CASSFSTATNEKLFF
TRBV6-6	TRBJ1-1	CASSGLQGAFF
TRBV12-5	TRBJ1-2	CASGLTRTGQTF
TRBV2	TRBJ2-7	CASRGTGVYEQYF
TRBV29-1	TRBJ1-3	CSAVSGNTIYF
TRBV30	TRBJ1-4	CAWSDVRGEKLFF
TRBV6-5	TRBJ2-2	CASTTSRDFTGELFF
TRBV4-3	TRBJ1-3	CASSQEGSSGNTIYF
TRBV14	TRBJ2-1	CASSFALAGSNEQFF
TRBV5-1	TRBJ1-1	CASSLLAGGVNTEAFF
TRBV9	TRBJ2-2	CASSSGGGFNTGELFF
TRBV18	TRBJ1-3	CASSPFDGTSGNTIYF
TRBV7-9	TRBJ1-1	CASSPLAGSGGTEAFF
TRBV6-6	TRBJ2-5	CASSSGINSGRGENF
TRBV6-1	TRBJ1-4	CASSEGRGNEKLFF
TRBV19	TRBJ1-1	CASSPNRGRGDTEAFF
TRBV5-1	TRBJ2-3	CASSLVGHSSTDTQYF
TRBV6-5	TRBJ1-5	CASSLSDRPGIQPQHF
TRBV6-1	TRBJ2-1	CASSGDSFNEQFF
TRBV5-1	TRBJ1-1	CASSSDGKNTEAFF
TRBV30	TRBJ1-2	CAWRWFGRDYGYTF
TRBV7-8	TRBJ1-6	CASRPTGSDSPLHF
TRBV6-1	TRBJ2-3	CASISVTTQYF
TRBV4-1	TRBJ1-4	CASSQRRVEKEKLFF
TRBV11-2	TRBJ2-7	CASSPWDRGYEQYF
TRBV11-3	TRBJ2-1	CASSLGVLWLAGGNEQFF
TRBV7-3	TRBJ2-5	CASSLHRVQGTQYF
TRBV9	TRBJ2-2	CASSPRGGGIDTGELFF
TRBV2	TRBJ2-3	CASSEAMWRATSPSTDTQYF
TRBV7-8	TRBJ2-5	CASSLKEIWTGPRETQYF
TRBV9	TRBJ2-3	CASSVQGLRSPGTDTQYF
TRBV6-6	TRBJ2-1	CASSYSPGSLFF
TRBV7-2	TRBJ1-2	CASSLAAGSYGYTF
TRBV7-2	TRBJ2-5	CASSPKGLAGGVETQYF
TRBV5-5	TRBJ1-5	CASMPSPGTNQPQHF
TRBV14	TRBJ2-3	CASSQRGTGATTDTQYF
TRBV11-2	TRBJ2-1	CASSLVSPGSYNEQFF
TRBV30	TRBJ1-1	CAWSVGRVQGARTEAFF
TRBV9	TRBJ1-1	CASSVVEGDTEAFF
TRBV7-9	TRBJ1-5	CASSPDSRLGQPQHF
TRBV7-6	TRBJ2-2	CASSWVRAGGITGELFF